Sequencing of this T cell receptor beta chain was carried out in a study of chemoradiotherapy in HPV16-positive cancers. Libraries were prepared by immunoSEQ multiplex PCR; TCRdb keeps only in-frame clonotypes and omits some of them. Among tens of thousands of clones, around 94% were seen once, and the ten largest hold roughly 2.5%. The CDR3 length is 14 residues. Deletions cut 4 bases from V and 2 bases from J, with 11 bases between. Germline CDR1 SNHLY, CDR2 FYNNEI. Sample collection occurred from a patient who underwent chemoradiotherapy. The sequence was obtained from a human donor with HPV-associated anogenital cancer. The genes are TRBV2 and TRBJ1-1; D is unclear. This CDR3 is CASSARVANTEAFF. CDR3 bases: TGTGCCAGCAGTGCAAGGGTCGCAAACACTGAAGCTTTCTTT. The full variable domain, its missing parts supplied by reference TRBV2 and TRBJ1-1, is EPEVTQTPSHQVTQMGQEVILRCVPISNHLYFYWYRQILGQKVEFLVSFYNNEISEKSEIFDDQFSVERPDGSNFTLKIRSTKLEDSAMYFCASSARVANTEAFFGQGTRLTVV.